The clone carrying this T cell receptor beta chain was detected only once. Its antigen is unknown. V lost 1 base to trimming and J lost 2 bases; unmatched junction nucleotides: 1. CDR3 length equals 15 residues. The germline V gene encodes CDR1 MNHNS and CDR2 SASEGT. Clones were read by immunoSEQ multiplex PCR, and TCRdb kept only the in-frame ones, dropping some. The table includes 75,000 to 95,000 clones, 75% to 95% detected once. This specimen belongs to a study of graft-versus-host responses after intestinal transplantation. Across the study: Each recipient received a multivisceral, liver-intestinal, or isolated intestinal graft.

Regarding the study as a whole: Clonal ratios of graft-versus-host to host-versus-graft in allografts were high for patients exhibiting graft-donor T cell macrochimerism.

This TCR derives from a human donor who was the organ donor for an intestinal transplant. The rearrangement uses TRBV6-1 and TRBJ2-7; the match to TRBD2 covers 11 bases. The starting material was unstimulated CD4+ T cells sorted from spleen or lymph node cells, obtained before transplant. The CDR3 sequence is CASSEGLAGTYEQYF. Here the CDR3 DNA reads TGTGCCAGCAGTGAAGGACTAGCGGGAACCTACGAGCAGTACTTC.